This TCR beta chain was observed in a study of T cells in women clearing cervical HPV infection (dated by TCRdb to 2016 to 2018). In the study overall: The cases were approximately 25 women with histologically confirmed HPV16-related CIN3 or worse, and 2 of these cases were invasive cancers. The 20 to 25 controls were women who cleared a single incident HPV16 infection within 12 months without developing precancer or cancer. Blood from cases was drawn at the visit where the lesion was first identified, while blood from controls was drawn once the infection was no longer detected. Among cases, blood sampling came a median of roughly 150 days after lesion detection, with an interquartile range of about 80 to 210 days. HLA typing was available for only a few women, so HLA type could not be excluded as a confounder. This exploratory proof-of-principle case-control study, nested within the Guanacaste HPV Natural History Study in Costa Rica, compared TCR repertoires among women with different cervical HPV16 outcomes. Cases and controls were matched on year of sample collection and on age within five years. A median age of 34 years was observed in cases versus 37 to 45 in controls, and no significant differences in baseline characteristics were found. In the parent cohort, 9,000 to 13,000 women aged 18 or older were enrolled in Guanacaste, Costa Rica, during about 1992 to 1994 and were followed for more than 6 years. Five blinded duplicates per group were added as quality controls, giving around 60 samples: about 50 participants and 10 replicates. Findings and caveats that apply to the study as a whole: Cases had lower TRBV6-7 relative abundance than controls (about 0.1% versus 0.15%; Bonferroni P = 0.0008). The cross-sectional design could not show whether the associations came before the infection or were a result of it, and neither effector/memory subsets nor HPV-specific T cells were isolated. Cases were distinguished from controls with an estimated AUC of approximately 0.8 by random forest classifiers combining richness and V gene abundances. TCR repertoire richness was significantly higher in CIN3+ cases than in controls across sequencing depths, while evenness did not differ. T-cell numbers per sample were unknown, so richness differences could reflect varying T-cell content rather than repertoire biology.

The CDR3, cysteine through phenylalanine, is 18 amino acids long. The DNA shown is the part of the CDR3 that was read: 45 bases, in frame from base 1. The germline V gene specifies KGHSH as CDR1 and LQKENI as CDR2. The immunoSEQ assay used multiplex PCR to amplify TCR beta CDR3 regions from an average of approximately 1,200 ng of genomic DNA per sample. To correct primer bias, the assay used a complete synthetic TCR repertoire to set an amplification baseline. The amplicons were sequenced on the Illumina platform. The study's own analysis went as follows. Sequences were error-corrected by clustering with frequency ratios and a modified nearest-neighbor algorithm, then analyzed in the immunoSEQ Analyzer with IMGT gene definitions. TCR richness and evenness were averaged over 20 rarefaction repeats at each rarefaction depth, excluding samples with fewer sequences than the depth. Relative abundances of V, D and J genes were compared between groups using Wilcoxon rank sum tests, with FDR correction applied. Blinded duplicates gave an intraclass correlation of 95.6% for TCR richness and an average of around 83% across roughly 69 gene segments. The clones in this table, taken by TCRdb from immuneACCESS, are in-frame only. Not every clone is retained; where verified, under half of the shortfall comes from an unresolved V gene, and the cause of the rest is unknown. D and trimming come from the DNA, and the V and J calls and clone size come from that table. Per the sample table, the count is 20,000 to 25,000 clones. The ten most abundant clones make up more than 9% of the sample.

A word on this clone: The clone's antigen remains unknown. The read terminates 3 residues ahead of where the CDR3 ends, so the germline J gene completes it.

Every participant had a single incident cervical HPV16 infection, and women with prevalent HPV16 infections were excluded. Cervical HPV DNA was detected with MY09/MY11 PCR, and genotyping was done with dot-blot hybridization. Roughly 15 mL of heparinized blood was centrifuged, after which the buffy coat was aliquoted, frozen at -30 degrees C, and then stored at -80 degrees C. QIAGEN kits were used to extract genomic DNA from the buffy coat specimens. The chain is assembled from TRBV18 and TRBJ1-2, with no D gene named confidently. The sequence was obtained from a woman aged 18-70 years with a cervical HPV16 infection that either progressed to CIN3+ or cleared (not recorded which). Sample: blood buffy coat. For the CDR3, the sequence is CASSVLAGGPRAKNIYTF. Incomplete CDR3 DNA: TGTGCCAGCTCCGTTCTAGCGGGAGGGCCAAGGGCCAAAAACATC.